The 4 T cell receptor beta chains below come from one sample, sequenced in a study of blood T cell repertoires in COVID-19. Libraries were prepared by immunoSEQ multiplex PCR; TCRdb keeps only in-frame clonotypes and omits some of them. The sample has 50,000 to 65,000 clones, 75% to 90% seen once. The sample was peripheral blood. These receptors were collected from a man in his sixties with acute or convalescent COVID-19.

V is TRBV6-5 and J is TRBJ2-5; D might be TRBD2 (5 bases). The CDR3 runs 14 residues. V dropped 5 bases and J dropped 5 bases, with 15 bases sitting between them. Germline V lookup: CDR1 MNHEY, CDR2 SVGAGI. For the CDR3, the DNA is TGTGCCAGCAGTCGCTACGCCGGGGTCGAGACCCAGTACTTC. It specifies CASSRYAGVETQYF.

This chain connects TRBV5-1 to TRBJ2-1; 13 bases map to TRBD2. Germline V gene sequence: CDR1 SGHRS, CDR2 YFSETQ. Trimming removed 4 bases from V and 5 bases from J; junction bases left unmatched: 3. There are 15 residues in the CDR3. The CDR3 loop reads CASSPTSGRDNEQFF. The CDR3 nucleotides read TGCGCCAGCAGCCCCACTAGCGGGAGGGACAATGAGCAGTTCTTC.

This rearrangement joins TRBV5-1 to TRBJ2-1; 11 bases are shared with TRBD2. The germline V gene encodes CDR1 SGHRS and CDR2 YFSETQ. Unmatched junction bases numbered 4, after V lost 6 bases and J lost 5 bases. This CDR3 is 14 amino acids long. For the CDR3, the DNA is TGCGCCAGCACAACTAGCGGGGGAAACAATGAGCAGTTCTTC. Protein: CASTTSGGNNEQFF.

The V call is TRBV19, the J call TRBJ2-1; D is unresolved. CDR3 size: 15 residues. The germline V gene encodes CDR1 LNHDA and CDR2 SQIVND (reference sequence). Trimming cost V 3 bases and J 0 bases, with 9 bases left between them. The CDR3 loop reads CASSISAASYNEQFF. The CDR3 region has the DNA TGTGCCAGTAGTATTTCCGCGGCCTCCTACAATGAGCAGTTCTTC.